This TCR beta chain stems from a study of blood T cell repertoires in COVID-19. At the level of the study: Samples came from the United States, Italy and Spain, spanning acute and convalescent COVID-19. Sources were T cells, B-cell-depleted T cells, or PBMCs; the material itself was cDNA or gDNA.

Per the authors' pipeline: Quantification of nucleated cells was approximated via reference gene primer amplification. Using immunoSEQ multiplex PCR, the repertoire was profiled, and TCRdb retains in-frame clones only, with some absent. V, J and clone size were drawn from that table, and D and trimming were deduced from the DNA. There are about 260,000 clones in the sample; 80% to 90% occur only once, and roughly 1.6% lies in the top ten. V shed 3 bases and J shed 1 base, with 7 bases lying between them. The CDR3 runs 13 residues. The chain joins TRBV12-3 or TRBV12-4 to TRBJ2-7, with D possibly TRBD1 on 5 matching bases. This receptor was taken from a woman aged 40 to 50 who had recovered from COVID-19. The specimen was peripheral blood. CDR3 in amino acids: CASSFQGSYEQYF. DNA for the CDR3: TGTGCCAGCAGTTTCCAGGGTTCCTACGAGCAGTACTTC.